This T cell receptor (beta chain) derives from a study of T cells in Graves' hyperthyroidism and ophthalmopathy. Background on the study: It was at initial diagnosis, before any treatment, that peripheral blood was collected.

This clonotype was detected many times. Germline CDR1 reads SEHNR; CDR2 reads FQNEAQ (reference sequence). The length of the CDR3 is 12 residues. Trimming left V 5 bases short and J 8 bases short, with 10 bases between. Amplified regions were TCR beta CDR3 sequences from RNA transcripts. A first-round RT-PCR of the TCR CDR3 used the HTBI primer set. TCRdb fed the multiplex PCR reads into MiXCR, producing one record per CDR3 protein. The sample lists some 300,000 distinct CDR3 sequences; around a fifth were seen once. Lactation, pregnancy, other autoimmune disease or uncontrolled infection led to exclusion of patients. In making diagnoses, clinical symptoms, serum thyroxine and TRAb, thyroid ultrasound and orbital computed tomography were all used.

This TCR was sampled from a man aged 50 to 59 with Graves' ophthalmopathy. The sample comprised blood. This sequence joins TRBV7-9 and TRBJ2-1; no firm D call. This CDR3 is CASSRETYEQFF. The CDR3 nucleotides read TGTGCCAGCAGCCGCGAGACATATGAGCAGTTCTTC.